The rows below give T cell receptor beta chains drawn from one sample of a study of blood T cell repertoires in COVID-19. Some clones are missing from TCRdb's copy, which holds only in-frame ones; the method was immunoSEQ multiplex PCR. The sample lists about 55,000 clones; around 85% were seen once. Input material: peripheral blood. These TCRs come from a human donor in a cohort sampled during active COVID-19. CDR3s include the opening cysteine and the closing phenylalanine or tryptophan. D genes are given only for firm matches. A row's size may be missing; if present it is once, few, many or a size class.

TRBJ2-3,-,-,TRBV7-2,CASSFGLGTDTQYF,TGTGCCAGCAGCTTCGGACTGGGGACAGATACGCAGTATTTT
TRBJ2-3,once,TRBD2,TRBV5-1,CASSSTSGSSTDTQYF,TGCGCCAGCAGCTCGACTAGCGGGTCTAGCACAGATACGCAGTATTTT
TRBJ1-6,few,-,TRBV30,CAWRLLPSGVSNSPLHF,TGTGCCTGGAGGCTTCTGCCCTCCGGGGTGAGTAATTCACCCCTCCACTTT
TRBJ1-4,once,-,TRBV2,CASTLEAQPNEKLFF,TGTGCCAGCACCCTCGAAGCCCAACCTAATGAAAAACTGTTTTTT
TRBJ1-6,-,-,TRBV28,CASTLSGSSYNSPLHF,TGTGCCAGCACCCTTTCTGGGAGCTCCTATAATTCACCCCTCCACTTT
TRBJ2-2,-,-,TRBV30,CAWRSTGNGELFF,TGTGCCTGGAGGTCTACAGGGAACGGGGAGCTGTTTTTT
TRBJ1-5,-,TRBD1,TRBV2,CASGALDRDQPQHF,TGTGCCAGCGGCGCCCTCGACAGGGATCAGCCCCAGCATTTT
TRBJ2-3,-,TRBD1,TRBV5-1,CASRRTPGQGNREFTQYF,TGCGCCAGCAGACGAACCCCGGGACAGGGGAACCGGGAATTCACGCAGTATTTT
TRBJ1-1,-,TRBD1,TRBV14,CASSQNPGQGAVAFF,TGTGCCAGCAGCCAAAACCCGGGACAGGGGGCGGTAGCTTTCTTT
TRBJ2-6,-,-,TRBV19,CATSGASGANVLTF,TGTGCCACCTCTGGAGCCTCTGGGGCCAACGTCCTGACTTTC